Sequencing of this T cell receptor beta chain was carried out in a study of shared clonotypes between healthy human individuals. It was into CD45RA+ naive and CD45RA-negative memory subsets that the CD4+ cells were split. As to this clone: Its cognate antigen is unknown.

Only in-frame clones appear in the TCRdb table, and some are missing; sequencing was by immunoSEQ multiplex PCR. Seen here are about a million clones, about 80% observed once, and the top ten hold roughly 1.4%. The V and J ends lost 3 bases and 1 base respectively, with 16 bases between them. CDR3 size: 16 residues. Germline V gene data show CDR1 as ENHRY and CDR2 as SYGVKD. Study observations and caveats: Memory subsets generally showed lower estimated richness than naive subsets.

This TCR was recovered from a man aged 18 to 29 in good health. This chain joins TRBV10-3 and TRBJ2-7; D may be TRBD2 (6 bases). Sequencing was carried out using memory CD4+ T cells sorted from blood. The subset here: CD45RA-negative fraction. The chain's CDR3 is CAISDFPGTSSYEQYF. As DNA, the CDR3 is TGTGCCATCAGTGATTTCCCCGGGACTTCATCCTACGAGCAGTACTTC.